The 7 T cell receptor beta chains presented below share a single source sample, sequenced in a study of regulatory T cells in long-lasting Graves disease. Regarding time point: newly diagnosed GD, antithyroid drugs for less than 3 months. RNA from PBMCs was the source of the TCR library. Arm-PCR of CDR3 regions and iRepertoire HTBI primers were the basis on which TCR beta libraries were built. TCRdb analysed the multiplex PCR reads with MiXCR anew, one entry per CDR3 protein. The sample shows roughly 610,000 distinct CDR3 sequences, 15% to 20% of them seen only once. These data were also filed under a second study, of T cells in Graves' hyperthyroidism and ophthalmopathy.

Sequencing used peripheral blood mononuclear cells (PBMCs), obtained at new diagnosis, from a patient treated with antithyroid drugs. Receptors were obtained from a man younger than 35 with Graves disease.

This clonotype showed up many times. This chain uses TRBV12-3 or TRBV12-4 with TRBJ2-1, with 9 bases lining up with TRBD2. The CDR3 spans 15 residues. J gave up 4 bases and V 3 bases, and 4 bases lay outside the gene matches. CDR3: CASSFETSGYNEQFF. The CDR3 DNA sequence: TGTGCCAGCAGTTTTGAGACTAGCGGATACAATGAGCAGTTCTTC.

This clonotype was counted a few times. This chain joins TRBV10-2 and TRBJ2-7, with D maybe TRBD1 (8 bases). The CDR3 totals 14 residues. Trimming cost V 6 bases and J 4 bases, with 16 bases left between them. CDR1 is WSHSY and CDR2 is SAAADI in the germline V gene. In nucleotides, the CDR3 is TGCGCCAGCAGAAGCGGACAGGGAGGGTACGAGCAGTACTTC. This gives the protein CASRSGQGGYEQYF.

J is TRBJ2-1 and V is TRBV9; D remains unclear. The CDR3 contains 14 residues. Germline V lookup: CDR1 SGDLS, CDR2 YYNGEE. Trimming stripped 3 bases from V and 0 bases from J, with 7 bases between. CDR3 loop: CASSARSSYNEQFF. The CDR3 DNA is TGTGCCAGCAGCGCGAGGAGCTCCTACAATGAGCAGTTCTTC.

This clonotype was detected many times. The CDR3 region is CASSSRGSSSYEQYF. For the CDR3, the DNA is TGTGCCAGCAGCTCCCGGGGGTCTAGCTCCTACGAGCAGTACTTC. This chain uses TRBV28 with TRBJ2-7, with D perhaps matching TRBD2 (6 bases). Germline CDR1 reads MDHEN; CDR2 reads SYDVKM. V lost 6 bases to trimming and J lost 0 bases, with 15 bases between them. The CDR3 has 15 residues.

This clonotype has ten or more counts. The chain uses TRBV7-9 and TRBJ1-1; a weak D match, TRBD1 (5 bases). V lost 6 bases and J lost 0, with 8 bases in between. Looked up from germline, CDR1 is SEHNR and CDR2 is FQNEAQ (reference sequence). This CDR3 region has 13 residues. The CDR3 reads CASSRQMNTEAFF. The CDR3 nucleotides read TGTGCCAGCAGTCGACAGATGAACACTGAAGCTTTCTTT.

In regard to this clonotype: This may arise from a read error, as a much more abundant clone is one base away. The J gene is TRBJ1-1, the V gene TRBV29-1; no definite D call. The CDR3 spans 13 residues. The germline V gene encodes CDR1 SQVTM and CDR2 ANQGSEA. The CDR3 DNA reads TGCAGCGTTGAGAGCTCCCCGAACGCTGAAGCTTTCTTT. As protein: CSVESSPNAEAFF.

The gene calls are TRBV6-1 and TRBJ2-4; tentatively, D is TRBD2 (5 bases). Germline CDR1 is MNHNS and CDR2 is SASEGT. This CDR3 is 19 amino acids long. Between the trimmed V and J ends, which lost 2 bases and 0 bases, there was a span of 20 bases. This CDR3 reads CASSELGPVLVLAKNIQYF. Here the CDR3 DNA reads TGTGCCAGCAGTGAACTGGGCCCGGTACTAGTCCTAGCCAAAAACATTCAGTACTTC.